This T cell receptor beta chain originates from a study of CD8 T cells in Susac syndrome. With random hexamers, reverse transcription was performed on about 0.45 to 1 ug of RNA. The immunoSEQ assay covered 54 Vbeta and 13 Jbeta segments for CDR3. TCRdb re-called the immunoSEQ multiplex PCR reads through MiXCR, storing one row per CDR3 protein. This sample has more than 150,000 distinct CDR3 sequences, with approximately 95% found just once. Trimming took 0 bases from V and 4 from J, leaving 9 bases between them. Germline CDR1 MGHRA, CDR2 YSYEKL. The CDR3 is made up of 14 amino acids. The sequence derives from a human donor with Susac syndrome. The specimen sequenced was CD8+ T cells from PBMCs. The chain links TRBV4-1 to TRBJ1-1; D gene ambiguous. As DNA, the CDR3 is TGCGCCAGCAGCCAAGATGCGAGTTTCACTGAAGCTTTCTTT. This gives the protein CASSQDASFTEAFF.